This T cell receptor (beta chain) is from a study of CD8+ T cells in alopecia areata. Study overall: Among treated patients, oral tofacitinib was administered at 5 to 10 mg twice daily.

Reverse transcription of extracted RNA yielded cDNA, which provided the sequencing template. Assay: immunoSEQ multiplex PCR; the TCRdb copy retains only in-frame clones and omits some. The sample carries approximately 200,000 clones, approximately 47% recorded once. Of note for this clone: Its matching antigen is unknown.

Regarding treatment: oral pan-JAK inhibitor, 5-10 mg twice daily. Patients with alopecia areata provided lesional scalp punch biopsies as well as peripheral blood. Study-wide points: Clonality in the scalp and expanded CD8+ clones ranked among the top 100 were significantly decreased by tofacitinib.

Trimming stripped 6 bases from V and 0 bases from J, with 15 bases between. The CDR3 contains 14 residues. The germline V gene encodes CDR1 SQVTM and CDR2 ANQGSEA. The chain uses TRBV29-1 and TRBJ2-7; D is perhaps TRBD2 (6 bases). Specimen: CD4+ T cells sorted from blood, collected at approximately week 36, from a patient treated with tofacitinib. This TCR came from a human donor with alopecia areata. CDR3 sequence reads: CSVRRDSNSYEQYF. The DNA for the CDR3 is TGCAGCGTCCGGAGGGACTCTAACTCCTACGAGCAGTACTTC.